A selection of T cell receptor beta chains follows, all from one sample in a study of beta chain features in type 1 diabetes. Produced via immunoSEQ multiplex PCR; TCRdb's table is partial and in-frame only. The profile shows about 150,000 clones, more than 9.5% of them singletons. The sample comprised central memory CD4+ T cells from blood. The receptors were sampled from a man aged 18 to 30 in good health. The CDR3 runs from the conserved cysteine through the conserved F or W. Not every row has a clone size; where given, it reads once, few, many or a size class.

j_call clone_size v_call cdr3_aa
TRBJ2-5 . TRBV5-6 CASSLSGVETQYF
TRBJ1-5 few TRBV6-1 CASSDFTSRSQHF
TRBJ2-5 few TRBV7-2 CASSLESTRGETQYF
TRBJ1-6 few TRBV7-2 CASSSPGQGAAPLHF
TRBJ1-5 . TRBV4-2 CASSQEKLGQPQHF
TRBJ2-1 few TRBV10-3 CAITPGQAVHNEQFF
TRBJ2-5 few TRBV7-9 CASTLIGGETQYF
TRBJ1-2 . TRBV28 CASSLINYGYTF
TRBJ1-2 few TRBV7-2 CASSLSSGGYTF
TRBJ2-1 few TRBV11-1 CASSKTGGPNEQFF
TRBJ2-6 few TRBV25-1 CASSEWNSGAGANVLTF
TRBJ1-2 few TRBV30 CAWSPGRGDAYTF
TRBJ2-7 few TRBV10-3 CAIRNAYEQYF
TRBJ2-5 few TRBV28 CASSSPQGGETQYF
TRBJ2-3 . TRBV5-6 CASSFAQPGLDTQYF
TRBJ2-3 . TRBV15 CATSKGDTDTQYF
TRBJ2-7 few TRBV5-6 CASSLGTPYEQYF
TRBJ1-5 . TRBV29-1 CSVSTGGEGKQPQHF
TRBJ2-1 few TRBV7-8 CASSLGPGTLNNEQFF
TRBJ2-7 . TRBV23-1 CASTWEEQYF
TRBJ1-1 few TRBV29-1 CSGRRGLGDTEAFF
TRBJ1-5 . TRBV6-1 CASSEENGKGFGQPQHF
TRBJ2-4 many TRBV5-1 CASSPQGAGDIQYF
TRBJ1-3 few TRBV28 CASRGTYFSGNTIYF
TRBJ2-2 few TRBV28 CASLRGYTSGELFF
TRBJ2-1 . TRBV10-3 CATSSKAGHSNEQFF
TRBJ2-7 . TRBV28 CASSPSGLAGGDEQYF
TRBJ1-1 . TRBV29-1 CSVPARGVNTEAFF
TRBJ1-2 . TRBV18 CASSPQGANYGYTF
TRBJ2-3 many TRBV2 CASSERLAGTGTDTQYF
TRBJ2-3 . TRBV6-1 CASQRDTTPWGTQYF
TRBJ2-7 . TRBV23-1 CASRPIRVYQREALKQYF
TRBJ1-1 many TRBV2 CASSGGGTEAFF
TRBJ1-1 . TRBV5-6 CASSVRDRETEAFF
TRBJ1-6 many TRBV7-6 CASSLVRTGNSPLHF
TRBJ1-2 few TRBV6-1 CASSGQGVGYTF
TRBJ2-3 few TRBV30 CAWARGRGSSTDTQYF
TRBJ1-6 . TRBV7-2 CASSQDRGYNSPLHF
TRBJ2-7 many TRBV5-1 CASSSTSGRSYEQYF